The subject of this entry is one T cell receptor beta chain. Its antigen remains unknown. The data belong to a study of T cell repertoires in cytomegalovirus infection. About the research overall: Both CMV infection and a matching HLA type were indicated by public TCR beta signatures.

Each CDR3 protein gets one entry after TCRdb re-called the reads with MiXCR. In the table there are 400,000 or so distinct CDR3 sequences, around 32% of which are singletons. Study results and limitations: It was HLA-C-restricted CMV-specific TCR beta clonotypes that dominated the response ex vivo.

This CDR3 spans 16 amino acids. Germline CDR1 is SEHNR and CDR2 is FQNEAQ (reference sequence). J was trimmed by 7 bases and V by 5 bases; bases with no gene match: 7. The receptor was isolated from a human donor in good health (CMV status not recorded). Some clones in this sample may be carry-over from other donors' samples. The chain joins TRBV7-9 to TRBJ2-6; TRBD1 matches 11 bases. Sequencing was performed on PBMCs. The CDR3 reads CASSTRGQGGANVLTF. DNA for the CDR3: TGTGCCAGCAGCACTAGGGGACAGGGGGGTGCCAACGTCCTGACTTTC. Looking up the rest from reference TRBV7-9 and TRBJ2-6 gives the full variable domain: DTGVSQNPRHKITKRGQNVTFRCDPISEHNRLYWYRQTLGQGPEFLTYFQNEAQLEKSRLLSDRFSAERPKGSFSTLEIQRTEQGDSAMYLCASSTRGQGGANVLTFGAGSRLTVL.